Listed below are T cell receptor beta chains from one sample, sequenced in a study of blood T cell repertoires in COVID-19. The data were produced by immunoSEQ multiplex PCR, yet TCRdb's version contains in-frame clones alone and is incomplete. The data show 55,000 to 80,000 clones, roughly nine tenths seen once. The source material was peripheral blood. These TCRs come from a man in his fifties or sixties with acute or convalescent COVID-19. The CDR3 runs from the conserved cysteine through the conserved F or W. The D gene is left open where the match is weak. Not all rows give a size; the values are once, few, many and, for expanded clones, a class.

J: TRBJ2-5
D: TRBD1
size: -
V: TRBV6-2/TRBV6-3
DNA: TGTGCCAGCAGCCCCCTGACAGGGGGGGACGAGACCCAGTACTTC
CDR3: CASSPLTGGDETQYF

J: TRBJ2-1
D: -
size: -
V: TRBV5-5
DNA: TGTGCCAGCAGCTACTACCAGGGCGTTCGGTACAATGAGCAGTTCTTC
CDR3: CASSYYQGVRYNEQFF

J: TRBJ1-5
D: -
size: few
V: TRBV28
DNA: TGTGCCAGCAAGCCCGGGACAACTAGCAATCAGCCCCAGCATTTT
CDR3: CASKPGTTSNQPQHF

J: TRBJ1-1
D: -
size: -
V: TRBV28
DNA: TGTGCCAGCAGCCCGGAGGGTAACACTGAAGCTTTCTTT
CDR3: CASSPEGNTEAFF

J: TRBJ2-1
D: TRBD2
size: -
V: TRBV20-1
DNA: TGCAGTGCTAGTTCTTTTCAGCGGGAGGTTCCCTACAATGAGCAGTTCTTC
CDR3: CSASSFQREVPYNEQFF

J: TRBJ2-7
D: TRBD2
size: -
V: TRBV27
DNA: TGTGCCAGCAGTTTATGGGGAGGACTAGCGGGTGAGGAGCAGTACTTC
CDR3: CASSLWGGLAGEEQYF

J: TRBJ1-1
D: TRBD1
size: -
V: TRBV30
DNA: TGTGCCTGGAGTAAGGGACAGGACGAAACTGAAGCTTTCTTT
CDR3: CAWSKGQDETEAFF

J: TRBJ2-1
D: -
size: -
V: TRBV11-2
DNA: TGTGCCAGCAGCAAACGGGACGGAAGACTAGAGGTGGGCAATGAGCAGTTCTTC
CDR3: CASSKRDGRLEVGNEQFF

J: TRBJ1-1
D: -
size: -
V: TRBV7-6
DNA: TGTGCCAGCAGCTTAGTTGCAGGGTTTGGGACTGAAGCTTTCTTT
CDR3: CASSLVAGFGTEAFF

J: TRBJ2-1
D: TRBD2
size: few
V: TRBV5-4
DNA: TGTGCCAGCAGCCGAGACGGACTAGCGGGAGATGTTGAGCAGTTCTTC
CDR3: CASSRDGLAGDVEQFF

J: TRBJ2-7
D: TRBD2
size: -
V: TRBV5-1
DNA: TGCGCCAGCAGCTTGGACGCACTAGCGGGACATTACGAGCAGTACTTC
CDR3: CASSLDALAGHYEQYF

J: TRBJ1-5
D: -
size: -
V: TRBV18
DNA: TGTGCCAGCTCACTAGCGGCAGGGAGCAATCAGCCCCAGCATTTT
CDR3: CASSLAAGSNQPQHF

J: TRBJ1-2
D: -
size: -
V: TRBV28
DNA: TGTGCCAGCAGTTTTATAGCAGACTATGGCTACACCTTC
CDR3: CASSFIADYGYTF

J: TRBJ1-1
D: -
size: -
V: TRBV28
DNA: TGTGCCAGCAGTTTATCCAACTCGGACACTGAAGCTTTCTTT
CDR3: CASSLSNSDTEAFF

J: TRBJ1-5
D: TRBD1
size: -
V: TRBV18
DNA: TGTGCCAGCTCAGCCAGACAGGGGAGCAATCAGCCCCAGCATTTT
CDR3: CASSARQGSNQPQHF

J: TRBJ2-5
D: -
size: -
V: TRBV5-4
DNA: TGTGCCAGCAGCTTGGCCGGCTTGGGCAGGGGCCAAGAGACCCAGTACTTC
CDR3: CASSLAGLGRGQETQYF

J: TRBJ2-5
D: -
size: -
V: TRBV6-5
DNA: TGTGCCAGCAGCAACGAGGTACTCCAAGAGACCCAGTACTTC
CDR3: CASSNEVLQETQYF

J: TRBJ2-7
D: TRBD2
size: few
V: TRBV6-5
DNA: TGTGCCAGCAGTTACAAAGCGGGGAGCTCCTACGAGCAGTACTTC
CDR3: CASSYKAGSSYEQYF

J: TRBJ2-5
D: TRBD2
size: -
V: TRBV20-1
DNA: TGCAGTGCGCTAGCGGGAGAGACCCAGTACTTC
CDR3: CSALAGETQYF

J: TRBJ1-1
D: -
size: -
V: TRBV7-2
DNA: TGTGCCAGCAGCTTAGAACATTACACTGAAGCTTTCTTT
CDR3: CASSLEHYTEAFF

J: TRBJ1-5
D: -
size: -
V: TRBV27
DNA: TGTGCCAGCAGTCCGGGGACACCGCGCAATCAGCCCCAGCATTTT
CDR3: CASSPGTPRNQPQHF

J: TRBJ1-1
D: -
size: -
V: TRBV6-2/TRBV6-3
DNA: TGTGCCAGCAGCCAAACCGGGACCCTCAGGGGAGCTTTCTTT
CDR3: CASSQTGTLRGAFF

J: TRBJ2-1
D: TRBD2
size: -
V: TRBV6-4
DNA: TGTGCCAGCAGCCCCTCAGCGGGAGCCCCTCACAATGAGCAGTTCTTC
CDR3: CASSPSAGAPHNEQFF

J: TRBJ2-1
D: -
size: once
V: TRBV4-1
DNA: TGCGCCAGCAGCCACGCAGCTAGCTCCTACAATGAGCAGTTCTTC
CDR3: CASSHAASSYNEQFF

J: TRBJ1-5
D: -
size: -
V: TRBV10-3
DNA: TGTGCCATCAGTGTGGGGACACAAAATCAGCCCCAGCATTTT
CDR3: CAISVGTQNQPQHF

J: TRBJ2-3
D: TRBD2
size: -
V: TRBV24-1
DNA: TGTGCCACCAGTGATTTGACCGGGAGGGGAACAGATACGCAGTATTTT
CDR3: CATSDLTGRGTDTQYF

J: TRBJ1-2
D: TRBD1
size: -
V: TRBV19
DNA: TGTGCCAGTAGTCCATACAGGGGGCGGCGGTTTGGAAAGGTCTATGGCTACACCTTC
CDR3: CASSPYRGRRFGKVYGYTF

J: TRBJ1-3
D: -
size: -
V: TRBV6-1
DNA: TGTGCCAGCAGTGAAAGTTTGGTACTCTCTGGAAACACCATATATTTT
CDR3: CASSESLVLSGNTIYF

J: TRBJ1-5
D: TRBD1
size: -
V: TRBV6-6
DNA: TGTGCCGGGTGGACAGGGGTTGGCAATCAGCCCCAGCATTTT
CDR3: CAGWTGVGNQPQHF

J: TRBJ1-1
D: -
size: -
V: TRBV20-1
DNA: TGCAGTGCCAGGGAGGGAGCTTTCTTT
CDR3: CSAREGAFF

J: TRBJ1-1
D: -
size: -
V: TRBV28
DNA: TGTGCCAGCGAAACAGCAAACATGAACACTGAAGCTTTCTTT
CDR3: CASETANMNTEAFF